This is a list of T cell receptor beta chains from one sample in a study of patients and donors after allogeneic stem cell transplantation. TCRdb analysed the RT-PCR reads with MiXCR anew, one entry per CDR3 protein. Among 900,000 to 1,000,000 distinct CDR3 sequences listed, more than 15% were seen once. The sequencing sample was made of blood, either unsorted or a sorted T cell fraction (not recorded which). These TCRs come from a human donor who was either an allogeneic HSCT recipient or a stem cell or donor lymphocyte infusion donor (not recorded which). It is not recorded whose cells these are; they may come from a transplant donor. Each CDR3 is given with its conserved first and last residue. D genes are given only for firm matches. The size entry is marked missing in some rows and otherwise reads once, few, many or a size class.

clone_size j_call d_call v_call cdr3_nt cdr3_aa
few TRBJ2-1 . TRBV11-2 TGTGCCAGCAGCTTTCAACTAGAGAACAATGAGCAGTTCTTC CASSFQLENNEQFF
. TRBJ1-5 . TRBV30 TGTGCCTGGAGTGAATCCTTCTTTAGCAATCAGCCCCAGCATTTT CAWSESFFSNQPQHF
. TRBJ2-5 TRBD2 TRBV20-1 TGCAGTGGCGGACTAGCGGGAGTTTTAGAGACCCAGTACTTC CSGGLAGVLETQYF
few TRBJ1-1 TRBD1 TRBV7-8 TGTGCCAGCAGCCCGCGGGACAGCGAAGCTTTCTTT CASSPRDSEAFF
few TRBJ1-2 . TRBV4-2 TGTGCCAGCAGCCAAGAGGCTCAGGGGATCTATGGCTACACCTTC CASSQEAQGIYGYTF
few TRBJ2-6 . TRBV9 TGTGCCAGCAGCGTAGGCGGAGGTGGGGCCAACGTCCTGACTTTC CASSVGGGGANVLTF
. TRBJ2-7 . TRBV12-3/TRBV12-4 TGTGCCAGCAGTTTCACGGGCGAGCAGTACTTC CASSFTGEQYF
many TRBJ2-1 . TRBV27 TGTGCCAGCAGGTGGGCGGGAACGTACAATGAGCAGTTCTTC CASRWAGTYNEQFF
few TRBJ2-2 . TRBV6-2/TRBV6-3 TGTGCCAGCAGTTGGACGATCGATCAAAACACCGGGGAGCTGTTTTTT CASSWTIDQNTGELFF
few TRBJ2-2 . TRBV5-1 TGCGCCAGCAGCTTGGCGGCTAGCTTCATCGGGGAGCTGTTTTTT CASSLAASFIGELFF
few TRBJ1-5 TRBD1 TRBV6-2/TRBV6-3 TGTGCCAGCAGTCAAAGCCGACCCGGGACAGGCGGGGGCTATAGCAATCAGCCCCAGCATTTT CASSQSRPGTGGGYSNQPQHF
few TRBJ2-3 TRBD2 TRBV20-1 TGCAGTTCTAGCGGGAGACCAGATACGCAGTATTTT CSSSGRPDTQYF